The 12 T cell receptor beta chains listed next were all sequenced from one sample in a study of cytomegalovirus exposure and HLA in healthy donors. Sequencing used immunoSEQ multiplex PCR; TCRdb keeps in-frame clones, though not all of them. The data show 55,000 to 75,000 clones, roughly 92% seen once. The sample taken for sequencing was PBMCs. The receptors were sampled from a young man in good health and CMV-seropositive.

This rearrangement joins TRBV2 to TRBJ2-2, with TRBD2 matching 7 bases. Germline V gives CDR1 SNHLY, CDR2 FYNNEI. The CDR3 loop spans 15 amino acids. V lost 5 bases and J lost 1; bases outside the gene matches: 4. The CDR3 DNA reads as TGTGCCAGCAGTATCCGGGAGGTGAACACCGGGGAGCTGTTTTTT. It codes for CASSIREVNTGELFF.

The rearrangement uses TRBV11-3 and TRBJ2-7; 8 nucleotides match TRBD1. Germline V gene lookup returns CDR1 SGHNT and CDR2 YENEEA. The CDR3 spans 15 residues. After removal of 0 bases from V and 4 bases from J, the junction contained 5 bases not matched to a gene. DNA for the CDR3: TGTGCCAGCAGCTTAGAGTCCGGACAGGGATACGAGCAGTACTTC. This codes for CASSLESGQGYEQYF. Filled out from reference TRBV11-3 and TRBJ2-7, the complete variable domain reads EAGVVQSPRYKIIEKKQPVAFWCNPISGHNTLYWYLQNLGQGPELLIRYENEEAVDDSQLPKDRFSAERLKGVDSTLKIQPAELGDSAVYLCASSLESGQGYEQYFGPGTRLTVT.

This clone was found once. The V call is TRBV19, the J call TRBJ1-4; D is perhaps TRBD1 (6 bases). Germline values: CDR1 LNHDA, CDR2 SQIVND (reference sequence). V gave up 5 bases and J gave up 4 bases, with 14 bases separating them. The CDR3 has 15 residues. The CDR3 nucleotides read TGTGCCAGTAGTTCCTCCGGGACAAGTAATGAAAAACTGTTTTTT. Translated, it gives CASSSSGTSNEKLFF.

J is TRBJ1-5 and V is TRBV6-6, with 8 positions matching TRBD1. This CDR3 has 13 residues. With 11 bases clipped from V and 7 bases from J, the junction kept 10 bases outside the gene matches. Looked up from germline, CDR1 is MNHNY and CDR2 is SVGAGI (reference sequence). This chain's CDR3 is CAGGRQGQQPQHF. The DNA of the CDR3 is TGTGCCGGGGGGAGACAGGGGCAGCAGCCCCAGCATTTT.

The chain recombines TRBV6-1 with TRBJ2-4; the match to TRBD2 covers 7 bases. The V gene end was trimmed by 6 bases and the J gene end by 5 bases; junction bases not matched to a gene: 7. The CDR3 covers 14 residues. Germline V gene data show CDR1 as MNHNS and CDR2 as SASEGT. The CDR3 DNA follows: TGTGCCAGCAGCCCAAGCGGGGTTCAAAACATTCAGTACTTC. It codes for CASSPSGVQNIQYF.

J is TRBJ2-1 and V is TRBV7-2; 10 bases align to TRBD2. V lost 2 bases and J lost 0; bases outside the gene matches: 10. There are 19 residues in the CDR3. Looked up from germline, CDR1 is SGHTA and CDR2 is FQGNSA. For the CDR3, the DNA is TGTGCCAGCAGCTTACATCTAGCGGGAGCCTTGAGCTCCTACAATGAGCAGTTCTTC. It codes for CASSLHLAGALSSYNEQFF.

The chain's CDR3 is CASSSPLADSADTQYF. In DNA form, the CDR3 reads TGTGCCAGCAGCTCCCCCCTGGCCGACAGCGCAGATACGCAGTATTTT. V gene TRBV11-2 combines with J gene TRBJ2-3; TRBD1 is a possible D gene (5 bases). This CDR3 spans 16 amino acids. Germline V CDR1 and CDR2: SGHAT, FQNNGV. Trimming pared 4 bases from V and 4 bases from J, leaving 18 bases between.

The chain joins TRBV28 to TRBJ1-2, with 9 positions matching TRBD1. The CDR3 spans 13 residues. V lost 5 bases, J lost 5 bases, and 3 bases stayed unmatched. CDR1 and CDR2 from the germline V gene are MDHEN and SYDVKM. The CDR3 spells CASSPGTGYGYTF. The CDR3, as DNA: TGTGCCAGCAGTCCCGGGACAGGGTATGGCTACACCTTC.

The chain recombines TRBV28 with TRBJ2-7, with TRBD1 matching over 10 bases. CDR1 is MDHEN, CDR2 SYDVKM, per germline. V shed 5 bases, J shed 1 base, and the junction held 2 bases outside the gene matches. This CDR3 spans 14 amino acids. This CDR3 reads CASSPGQGSYEQYF. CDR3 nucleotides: TGTGCCAGCAGTCCGGGACAGGGGTCCTACGAGCAGTACTTC.

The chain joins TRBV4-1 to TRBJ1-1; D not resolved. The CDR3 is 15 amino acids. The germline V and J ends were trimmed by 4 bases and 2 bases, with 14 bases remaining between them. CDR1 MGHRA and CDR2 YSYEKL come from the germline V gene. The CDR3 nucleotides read TGCGCCAGCAGCCCCACGCTCCACAGCAACACTGAAGCTTTCTTT. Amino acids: CASSPTLHSNTEAFF.

CDR3 sequence: CASSSGQGTEQYF. The CDR3 DNA reads TGCGCCAGCAGCTCGGGACAGGGAACCGAGCAGTACTTC. This chain links TRBV5-1 with TRBJ2-7, with 9 bases identical to TRBD1. This CDR3 region has 13 residues. Trimming at V came to 3 bases and at J to 6 bases, leaving 4 bases not matched to a gene. Looked up from germline, CDR1 is SGHRS and CDR2 is YFSETQ.

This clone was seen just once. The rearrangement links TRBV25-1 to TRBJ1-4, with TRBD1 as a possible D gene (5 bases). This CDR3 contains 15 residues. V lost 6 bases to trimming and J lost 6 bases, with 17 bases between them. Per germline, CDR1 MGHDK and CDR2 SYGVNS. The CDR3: CASSTPGGMDEKLFF. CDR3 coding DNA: TGTGCCAGCAGCACCCCCGGGGGAATGGATGAAAAACTGTTTTTT.